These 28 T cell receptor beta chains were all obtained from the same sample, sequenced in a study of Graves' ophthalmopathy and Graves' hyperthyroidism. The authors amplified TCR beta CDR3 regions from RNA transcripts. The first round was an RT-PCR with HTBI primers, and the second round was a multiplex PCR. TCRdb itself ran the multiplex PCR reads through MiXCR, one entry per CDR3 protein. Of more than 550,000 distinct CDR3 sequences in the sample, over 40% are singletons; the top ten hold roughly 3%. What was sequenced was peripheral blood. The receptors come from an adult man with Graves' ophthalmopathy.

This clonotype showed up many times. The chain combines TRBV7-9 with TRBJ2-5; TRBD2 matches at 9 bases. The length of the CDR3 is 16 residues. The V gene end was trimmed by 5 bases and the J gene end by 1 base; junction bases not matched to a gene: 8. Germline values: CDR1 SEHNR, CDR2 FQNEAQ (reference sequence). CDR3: CASSLGASGAQETQYF. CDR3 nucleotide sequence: TGTGCCAGCAGCCTCGGGGCTAGCGGGGCCCAAGAGACCCAGTACTTC.

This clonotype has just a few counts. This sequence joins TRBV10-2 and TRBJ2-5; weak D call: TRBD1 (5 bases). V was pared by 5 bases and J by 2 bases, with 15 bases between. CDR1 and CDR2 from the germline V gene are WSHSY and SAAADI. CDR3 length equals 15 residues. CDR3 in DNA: TGCGCCAGCAGTCCCCCAGGGTTTCGACAAGAGACCCAGTACTTC. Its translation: CASSPPGFRQETQYF.

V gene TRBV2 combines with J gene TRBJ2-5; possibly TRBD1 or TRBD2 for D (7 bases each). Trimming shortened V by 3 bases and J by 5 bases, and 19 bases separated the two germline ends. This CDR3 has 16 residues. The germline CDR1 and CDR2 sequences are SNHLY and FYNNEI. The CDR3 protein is CASSDRQGGKLETQYF. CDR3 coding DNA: TGTGCCAGCAGTGACCGACAGGGAGGGAAGTTGGAGACCCAGTACTTC.

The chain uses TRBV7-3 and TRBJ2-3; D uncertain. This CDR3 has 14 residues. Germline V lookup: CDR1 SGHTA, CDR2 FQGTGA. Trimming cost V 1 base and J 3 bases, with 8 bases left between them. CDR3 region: CASSLNARTDTQYF. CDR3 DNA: TGTGCCAGCAGCTTAAATGCTAGAACAGATACGCAGTATTTT.

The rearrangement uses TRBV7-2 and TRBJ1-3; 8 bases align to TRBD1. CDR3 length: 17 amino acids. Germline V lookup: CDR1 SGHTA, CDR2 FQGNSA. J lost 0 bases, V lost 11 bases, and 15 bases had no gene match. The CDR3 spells CAWSGRQGSFSGNTIYF. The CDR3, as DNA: TGTGCCTGGAGTGGAAGACAGGGGAGTTTCTCTGGAAACACCATATATTTT.

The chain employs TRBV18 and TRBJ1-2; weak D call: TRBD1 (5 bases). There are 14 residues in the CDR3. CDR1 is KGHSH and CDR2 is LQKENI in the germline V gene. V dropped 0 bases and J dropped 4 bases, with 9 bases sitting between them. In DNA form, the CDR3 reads TGTGCCAGCTCACCACCTGCAGGGACCTATGGCTACACCTTC. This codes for CASSPPAGTYGYTF.

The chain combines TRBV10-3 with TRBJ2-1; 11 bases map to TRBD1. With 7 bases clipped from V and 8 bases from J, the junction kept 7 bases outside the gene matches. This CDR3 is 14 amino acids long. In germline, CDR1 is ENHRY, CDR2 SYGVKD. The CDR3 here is CAITVDRGRDEQFF. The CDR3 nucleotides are TGTGCCATCACTGTGGACAGGGGGCGCGATGAGCAGTTCTTC.

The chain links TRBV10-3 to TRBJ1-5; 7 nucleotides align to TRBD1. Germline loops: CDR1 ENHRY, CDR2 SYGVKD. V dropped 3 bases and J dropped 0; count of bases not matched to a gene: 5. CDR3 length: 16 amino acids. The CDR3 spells CAISDTGQTSNQPQHF. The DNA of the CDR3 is TGTGCCATCAGTGATACGGGACAGACTAGCAATCAGCCCCAGCATTTT.

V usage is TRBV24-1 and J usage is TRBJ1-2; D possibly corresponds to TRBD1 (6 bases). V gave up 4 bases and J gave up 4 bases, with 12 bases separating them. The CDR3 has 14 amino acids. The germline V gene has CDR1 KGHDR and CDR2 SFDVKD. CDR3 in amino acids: CATSEPGQPYGYTF. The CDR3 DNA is TGTGCCACCAGTGAACCGGGACAACCCTATGGCTACACCTTC.

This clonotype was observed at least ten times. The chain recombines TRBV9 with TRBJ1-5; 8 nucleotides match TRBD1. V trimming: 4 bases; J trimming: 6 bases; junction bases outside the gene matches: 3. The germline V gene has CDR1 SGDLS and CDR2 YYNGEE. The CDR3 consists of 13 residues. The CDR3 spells CASSQGTGQPQHF. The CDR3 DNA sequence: TGTGCCAGCAGCCAAGGGACAGGTCAGCCCCAGCATTTT.

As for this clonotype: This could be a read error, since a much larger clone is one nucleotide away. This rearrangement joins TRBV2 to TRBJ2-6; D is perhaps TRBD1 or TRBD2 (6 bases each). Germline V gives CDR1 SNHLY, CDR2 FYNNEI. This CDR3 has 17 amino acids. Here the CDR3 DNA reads TGTGCCAGCACCACCCCGGGGGCAGAAACTGGGGCCAACGTCCTGTCTTTC. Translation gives CASTTPGAETGANVLSF.

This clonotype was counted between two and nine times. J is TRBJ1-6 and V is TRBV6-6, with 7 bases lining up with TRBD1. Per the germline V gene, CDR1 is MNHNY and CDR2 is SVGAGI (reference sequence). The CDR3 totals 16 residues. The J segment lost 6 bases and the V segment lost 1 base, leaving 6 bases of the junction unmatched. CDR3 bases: TGTGCCAGCAGTTACTTCACAGGGGAAAGTAATTCACCCCTCCACTTT. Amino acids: CASSYFTGESNSPLHF.

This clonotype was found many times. CDR3 region: CASSLGGPASSYF. The CDR3 bases are TGTGCCAGCAGCCTGGGAGGCCCGGCAAGCTCGTACTTC. The chain links TRBV7-8 to TRBJ2-7, with D tentatively TRBD2 (6 bases). With 5 bases removed from V and 12 bases from J, the gap between germline ends came to 20 bases. Germline V gene data show CDR1 as SGHVS and CDR2 as FQNEAQ. The CDR3 has 13 residues.

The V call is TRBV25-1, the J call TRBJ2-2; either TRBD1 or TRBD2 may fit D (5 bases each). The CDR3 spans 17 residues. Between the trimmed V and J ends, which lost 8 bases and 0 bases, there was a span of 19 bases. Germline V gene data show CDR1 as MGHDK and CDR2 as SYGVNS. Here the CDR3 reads CASSPAPGRPNTGELFF. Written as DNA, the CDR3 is TGTGCCAGCTCACCGGCCCCGGGACGGCCGAACACCGGGGAGCTGTTTTTT.

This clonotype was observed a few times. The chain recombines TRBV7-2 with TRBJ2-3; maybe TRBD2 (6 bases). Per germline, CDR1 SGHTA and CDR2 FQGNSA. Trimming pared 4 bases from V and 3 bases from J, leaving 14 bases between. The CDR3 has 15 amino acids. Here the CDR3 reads CASSSILAGTDTQYF. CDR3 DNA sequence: TGTGCCAGCAGCTCCATCCTGGCGGGGACAGATACGCAGTATTTT.

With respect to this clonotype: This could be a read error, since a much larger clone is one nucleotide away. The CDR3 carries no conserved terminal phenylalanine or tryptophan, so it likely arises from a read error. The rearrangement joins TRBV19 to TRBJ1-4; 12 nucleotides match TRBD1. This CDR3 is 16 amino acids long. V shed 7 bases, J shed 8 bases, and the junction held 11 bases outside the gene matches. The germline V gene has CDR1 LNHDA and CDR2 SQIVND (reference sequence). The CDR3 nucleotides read TGTGCCAGTAAAAAGGTGTGGGACAGGGGGCAAGAAAAACTGTTTCTT. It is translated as CASKKVWDRGQEKLFL.

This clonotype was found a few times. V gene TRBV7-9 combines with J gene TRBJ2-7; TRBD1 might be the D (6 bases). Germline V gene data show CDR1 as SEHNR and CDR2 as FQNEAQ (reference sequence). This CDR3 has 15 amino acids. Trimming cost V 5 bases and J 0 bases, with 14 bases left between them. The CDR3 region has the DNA TGTGCCAGCAGCCAGGAACAGGGATCCTCCTACGAGCAGTACTTC. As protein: CASSQEQGSSYEQYF.

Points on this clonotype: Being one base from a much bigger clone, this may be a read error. CDR3 coding DNA: TGTGCCAGCAGTTACTCGGGGCAGGAGCAACCCTACGAGCAGTACTTC. Its translation is CASSYSGQEQPYEQYF. The chain links TRBV10-3 to TRBJ2-7; D tentatively reads TRBD1 or TRBD2 (5 bases each). This CDR3 has 16 residues. Looked up from germline, CDR1 is ENHRY and CDR2 is SYGVKD.

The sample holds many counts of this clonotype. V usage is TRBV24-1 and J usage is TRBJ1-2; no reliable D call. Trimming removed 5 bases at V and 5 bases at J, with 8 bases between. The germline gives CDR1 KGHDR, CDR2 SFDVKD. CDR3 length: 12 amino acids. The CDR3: CATSAGSYGYTF. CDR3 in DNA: TGTGCCACCAGTGCCGGGAGTTATGGCTACACCTTC.

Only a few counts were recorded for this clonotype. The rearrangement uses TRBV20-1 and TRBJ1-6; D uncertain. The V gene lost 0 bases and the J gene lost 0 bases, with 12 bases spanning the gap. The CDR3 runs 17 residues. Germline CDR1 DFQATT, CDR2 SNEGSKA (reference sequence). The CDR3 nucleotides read TGCAGTGCTAGAGATTGGAGCGAAACCTCCTATAATTCACCCCTCCACTTT. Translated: CSARDWSETSYNSPLHF.

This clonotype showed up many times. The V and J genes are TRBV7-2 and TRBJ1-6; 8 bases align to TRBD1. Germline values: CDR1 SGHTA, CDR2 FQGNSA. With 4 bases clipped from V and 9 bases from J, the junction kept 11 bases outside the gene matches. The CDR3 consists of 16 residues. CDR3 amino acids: CASSSRQGWPISPLHF. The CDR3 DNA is TGTGCCAGCAGCTCCAGACAGGGGTGGCCAATTTCACCCCTCCACTTT. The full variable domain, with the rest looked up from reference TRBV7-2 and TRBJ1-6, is GAGVSQSPSNKVTEKGKDVELRCDPISGHTALYWYRQSLGQGLEFLIYFQGNSAPDKSGLPSDRFSAERTGGSVSTLTIQRTQQEDSAVYLCASSSRQGWPISPLHFGNGTRLTVT.

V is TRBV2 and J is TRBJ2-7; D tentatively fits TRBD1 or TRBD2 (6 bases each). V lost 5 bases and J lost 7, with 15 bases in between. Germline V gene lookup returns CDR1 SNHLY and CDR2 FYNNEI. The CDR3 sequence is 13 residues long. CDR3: CASSYRGRREQYF. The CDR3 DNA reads TGTGCCAGCAGTTACCGGGGGCGAAGAGAGCAGTACTTC.

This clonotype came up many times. The CDR3 here is CASSLDHSGETQYF. The CDR3 DNA reads TGTGCCAGCAGCTTAGATCATTCGGGAGAGACCCAGTACTTC. J is TRBJ2-5 and V is TRBV7-9; D is uncertain. Germline loops: CDR1 SEHNR, CDR2 FQNEAQ (reference sequence). This CDR3 contains 14 residues. The V gene lost 1 base and the J gene lost 4 bases, with 10 bases spanning the gap.

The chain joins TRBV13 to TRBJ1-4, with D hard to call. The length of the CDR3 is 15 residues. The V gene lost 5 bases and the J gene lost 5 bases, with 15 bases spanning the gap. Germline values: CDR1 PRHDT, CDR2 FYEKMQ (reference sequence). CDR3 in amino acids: CASSLAGGSNEKLFF. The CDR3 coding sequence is TGTGCCAGCAGCCTAGCGGGAGGGTCGAATGAAAAACTGTTTTTT.

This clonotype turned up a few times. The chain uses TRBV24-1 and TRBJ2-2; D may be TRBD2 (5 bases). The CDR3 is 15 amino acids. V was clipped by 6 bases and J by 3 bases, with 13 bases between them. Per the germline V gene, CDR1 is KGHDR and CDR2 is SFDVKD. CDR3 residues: CATSRIAGDTGELFF. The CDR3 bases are TGTGCCACCAGTCGAATAGCCGGGGACACCGGGGAGCTGTTTTTT.

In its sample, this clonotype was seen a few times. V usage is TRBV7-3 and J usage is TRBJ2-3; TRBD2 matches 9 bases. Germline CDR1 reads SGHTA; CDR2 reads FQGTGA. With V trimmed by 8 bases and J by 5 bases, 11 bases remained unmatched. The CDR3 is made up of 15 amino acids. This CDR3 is CASALLAGVEDTQYF. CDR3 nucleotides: TGTGCCAGCGCTTTATTAGCGGGAGTCGAAGATACGCAGTATTTT.

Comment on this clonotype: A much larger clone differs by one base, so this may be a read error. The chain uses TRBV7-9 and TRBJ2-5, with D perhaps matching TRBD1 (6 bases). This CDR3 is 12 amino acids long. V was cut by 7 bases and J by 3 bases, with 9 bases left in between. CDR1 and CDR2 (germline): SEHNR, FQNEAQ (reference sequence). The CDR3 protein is CASTRTEETQYF. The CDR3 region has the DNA TGTGCCAGCACTCGGACAGAAGAGACCCAGTACTTC.

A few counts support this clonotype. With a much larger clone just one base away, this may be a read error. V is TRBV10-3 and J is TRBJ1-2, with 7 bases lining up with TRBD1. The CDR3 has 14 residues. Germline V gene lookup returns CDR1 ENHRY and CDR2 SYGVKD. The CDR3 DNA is TGTGCCATCAGCGTGACAGGGATTAACTATGGCCACACCTTC. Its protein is CAISVTGINYGHTF.